This T cell receptor (beta chain) comes out of a study of CD8 T cells in cerebrospinal fluid in Alzheimer's disease. Study overall: CSF T cell clonal expansion was assessed by plate-based nested PCR and droplet-based sequencing.

All participants were free of acute infectious disease and in good physical condition. For droplet-based sequencing, live CSF cells were sorted using a live/dead marker. This clonotype is classed as medium-sized by frequency. TCRdb reworked the 10x single-cell sequencing reads into one entry per CDR3 protein, no DNA. The sample holds some 700 distinct CDR3 sequences. CDR3 size: 14 residues. Germline-derived CDR1 and CDR2 are SGHRS and YFSETQ. Material for sequencing was cerebrospinal fluid. J is TRBJ2-5 and V is TRBV5-1; TCRdb returns TRBD1, unconfirmable since there is no DNA. The clonotype originates from a human donor in good health. CDR3 loop: CASSLGDSQETQYF.